The clone carrying this TCR beta chain came up many times. Its antigen is undetermined. Germline V lookup: CDR1 SGDLS, CDR2 YYNGEE. V was pared by 0 bases and J by 4 bases, with 14 bases between. The CDR3 is 16 amino acids. This record belongs to a study of molecular identifiers for immune sequencing clone quantification. Overall study results and limits: Clones that exceeded 20 RNA copies held over 99% of effector molecules, yet under 1% in naive cells.

TCRdb analysed the PCR reads with MiXCR anew, one entry per CDR3 protein. The repertoire holds approximately 54,000 distinct CDR3 sequences, 20% to 25% seen once, with 1.5% to 2% in the top ten. Source material: naive CD8+ T cells from blood, with Jurkat cell RNA spiked in. Specified subset: FACS-sorted CD8+CD4-CCR7+CD45RA+ naive T cells. V is TRBV9 and J is TRBJ2-1; perhaps TRBD2 as D (5 bases). This clonotype originated in a human donor in good health. Some libraries in this study had Jurkat cell RNA spiked in. The CDR3 nucleotides are TGTGCCAGCAGCGTAGAATCCACAGCGGTATACAATGAGCAGTTCTTC. Its translation: CASSVESTAVYNEQFF.